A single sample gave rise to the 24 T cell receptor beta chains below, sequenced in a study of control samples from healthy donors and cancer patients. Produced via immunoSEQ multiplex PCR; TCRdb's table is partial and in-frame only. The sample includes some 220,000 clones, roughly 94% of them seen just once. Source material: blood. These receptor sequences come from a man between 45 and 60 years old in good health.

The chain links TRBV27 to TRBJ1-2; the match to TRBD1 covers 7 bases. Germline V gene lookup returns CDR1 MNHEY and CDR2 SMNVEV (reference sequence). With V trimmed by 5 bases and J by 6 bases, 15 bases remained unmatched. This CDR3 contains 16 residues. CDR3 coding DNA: TGTGCCAGCAGTCCCAACCCGACAGGGAGGATCGATGGCTACACCTTC. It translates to CASSPNPTGRIDGYTF.

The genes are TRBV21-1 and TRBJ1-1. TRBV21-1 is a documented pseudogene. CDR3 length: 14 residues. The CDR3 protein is CASRTPLGPHEAFF. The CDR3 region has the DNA TGTGCCAGCAGAACACCACTGGGACCGCACGAAGCTTTCTTT.

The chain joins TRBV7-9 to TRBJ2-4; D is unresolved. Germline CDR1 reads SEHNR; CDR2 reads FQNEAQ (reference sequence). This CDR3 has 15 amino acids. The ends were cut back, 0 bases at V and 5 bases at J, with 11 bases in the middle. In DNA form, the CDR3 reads TGTGCCAGCAGCTTAGCGGACCAGCGCCAAAACATTCAGTACTTC. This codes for CASSLADQRQNIQYF.

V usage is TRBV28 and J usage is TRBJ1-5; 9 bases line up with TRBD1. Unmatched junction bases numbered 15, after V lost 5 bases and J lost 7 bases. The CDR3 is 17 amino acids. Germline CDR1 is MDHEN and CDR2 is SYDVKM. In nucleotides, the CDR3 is TGTGCCAGCAGTCTCTCAGACAGGGGGGGTAACGGGCAGCCCCAGCATTTT. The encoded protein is CASSLSDRGGNGQPQHF. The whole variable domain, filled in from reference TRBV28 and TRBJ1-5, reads DVKVTQSSRYLVKRTGEKVFLECVQDMDHENMFWYRQDPGLGLRLIYFSYDVKMKEKGDIPEGYSVSREKKERFSLILESASTNQTSMYLCASSLSDRGGNGQPQHFGDGTRLSIL.

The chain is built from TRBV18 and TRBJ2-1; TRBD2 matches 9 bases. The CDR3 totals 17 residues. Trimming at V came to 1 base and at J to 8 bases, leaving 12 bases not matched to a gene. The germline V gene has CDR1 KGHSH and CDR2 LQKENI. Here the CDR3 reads CASSPQGLALYSDEQFF. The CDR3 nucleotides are TGTGCCAGCTCACCACAGGGACTAGCCCTTTATTCAGATGAGCAGTTCTTC.

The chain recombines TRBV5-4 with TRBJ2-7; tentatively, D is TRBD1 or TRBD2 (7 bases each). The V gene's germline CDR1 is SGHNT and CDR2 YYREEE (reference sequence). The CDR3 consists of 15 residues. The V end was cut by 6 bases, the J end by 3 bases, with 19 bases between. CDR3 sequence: CASTRRGDRFYEQYF. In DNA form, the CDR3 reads TGTGCCAGCACCCGCCGGGGGGACAGATTCTACGAGCAGTACTTC.

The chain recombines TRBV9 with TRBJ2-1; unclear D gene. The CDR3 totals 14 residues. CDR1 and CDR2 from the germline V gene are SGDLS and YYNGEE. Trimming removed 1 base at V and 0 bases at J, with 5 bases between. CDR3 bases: TGTGCCAGCAGCGTAAGGAGCTCCTACAATGAGCAGTTCTTC. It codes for CASSVRSSYNEQFF.

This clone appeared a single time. CDR3 sequence: CASSLTGWTSAHNEQFF. CDR3 bases: TGTGCCAGCAGTCTTACGGGATGGACTAGCGCACACAATGAGCAGTTCTTC. The chain employs TRBV7-9 and TRBJ2-1; 9 bases are shared with TRBD2. Germline V lookup: CDR1 SEHNR, CDR2 FQNEAQ (reference sequence). This CDR3 comprises 17 residues. J was trimmed by 5 bases and V by 6 bases; bases with no gene match: 14.

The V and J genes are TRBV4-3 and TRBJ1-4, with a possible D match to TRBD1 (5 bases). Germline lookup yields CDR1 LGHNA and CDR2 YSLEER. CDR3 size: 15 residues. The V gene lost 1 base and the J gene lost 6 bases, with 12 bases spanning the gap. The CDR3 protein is CASSQGRDGYEKLFF. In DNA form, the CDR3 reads TGCGCCAGCAGCCAAGGACGGGACGGTTATGAAAAACTGTTTTTT.

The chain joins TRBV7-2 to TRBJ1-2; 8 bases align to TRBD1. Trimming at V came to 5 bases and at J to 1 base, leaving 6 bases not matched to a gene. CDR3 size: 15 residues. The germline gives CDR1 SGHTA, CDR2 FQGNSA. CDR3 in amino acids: CASSQGANRNYGYTF. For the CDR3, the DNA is TGTGCCAGCAGCCAGGGGGCAAACCGTAACTATGGCTACACCTTC.

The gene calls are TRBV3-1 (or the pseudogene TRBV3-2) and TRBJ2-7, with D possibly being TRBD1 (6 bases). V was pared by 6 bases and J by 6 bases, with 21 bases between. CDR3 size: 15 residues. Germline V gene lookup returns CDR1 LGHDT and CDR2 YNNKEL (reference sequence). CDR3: CASSQQGVGRSEQYF. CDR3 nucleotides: TGTGCCAGCAGTCAACAGGGTGTAGGTAGATCCGAGCAGTACTTC.

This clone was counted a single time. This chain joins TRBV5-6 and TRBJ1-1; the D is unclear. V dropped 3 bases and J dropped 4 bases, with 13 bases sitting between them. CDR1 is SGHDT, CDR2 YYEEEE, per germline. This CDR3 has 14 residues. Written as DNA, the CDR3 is TGTGCCAGCAGCTGGGCCATTGGGAGCACTGAAGCTTTCTTT. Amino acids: CASSWAIGSTEAFF.

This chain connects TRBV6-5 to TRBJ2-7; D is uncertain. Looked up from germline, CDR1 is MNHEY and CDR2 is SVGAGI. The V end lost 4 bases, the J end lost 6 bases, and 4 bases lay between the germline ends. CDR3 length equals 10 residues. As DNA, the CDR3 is TGTGCCAGCAGTTGTGTCGAGCAGTACGTC. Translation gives CASSCVEQYV.

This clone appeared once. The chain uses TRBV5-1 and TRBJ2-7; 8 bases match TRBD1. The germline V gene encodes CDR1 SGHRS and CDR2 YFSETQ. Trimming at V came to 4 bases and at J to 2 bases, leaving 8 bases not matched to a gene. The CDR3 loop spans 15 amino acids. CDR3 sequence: CASSPRQGTTYEQYF. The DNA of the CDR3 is TGCGCCAGCAGCCCGCGACAGGGGACCACCTACGAGCAGTACTTC.

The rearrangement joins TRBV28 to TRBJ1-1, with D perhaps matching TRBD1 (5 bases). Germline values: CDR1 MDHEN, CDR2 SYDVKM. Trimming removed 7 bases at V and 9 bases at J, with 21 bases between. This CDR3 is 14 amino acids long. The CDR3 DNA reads TGTGCCAGCATTGGGGGGGGAGGGGAGCCCCAAGCTTTCTTT. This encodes CASIGGGGEPQAFF.

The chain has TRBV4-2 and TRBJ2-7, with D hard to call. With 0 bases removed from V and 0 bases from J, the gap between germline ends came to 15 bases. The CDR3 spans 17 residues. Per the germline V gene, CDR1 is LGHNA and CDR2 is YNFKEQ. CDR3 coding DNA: TGTGCCAGCAGCCAAGATAGGGAACTCTCGAGCTCCTACGAGCAGTACTTC. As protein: CASSQDRELSSSYEQYF.

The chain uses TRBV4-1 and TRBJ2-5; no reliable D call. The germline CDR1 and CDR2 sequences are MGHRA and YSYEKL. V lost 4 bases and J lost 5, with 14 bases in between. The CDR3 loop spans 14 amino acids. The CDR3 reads CASSPSPSRETQYF. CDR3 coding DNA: TGCGCCAGCAGCCCTTCCCCCAGTCGGGAGACCCAGTACTTC.

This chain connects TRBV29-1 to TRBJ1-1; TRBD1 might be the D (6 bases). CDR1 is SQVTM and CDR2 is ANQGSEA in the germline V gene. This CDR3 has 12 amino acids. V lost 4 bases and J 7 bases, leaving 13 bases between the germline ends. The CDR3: CSVVGGAGEAFF. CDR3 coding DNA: TGCAGCGTTGTTGGGGGGGCCGGTGAAGCTTTCTTT.

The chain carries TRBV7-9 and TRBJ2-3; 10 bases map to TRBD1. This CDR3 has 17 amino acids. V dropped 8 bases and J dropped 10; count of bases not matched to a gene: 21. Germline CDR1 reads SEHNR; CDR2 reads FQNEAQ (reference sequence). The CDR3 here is CASGKTGGASGALSQYF. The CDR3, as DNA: TGTGCCAGCGGAAAGACAGGGGGCGCGTCTGGGGCTTTGTCGCAGTATTTT.

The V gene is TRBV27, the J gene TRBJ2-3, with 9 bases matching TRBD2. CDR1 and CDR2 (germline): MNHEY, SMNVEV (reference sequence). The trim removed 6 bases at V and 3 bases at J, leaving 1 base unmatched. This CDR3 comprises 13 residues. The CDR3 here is CASSLAGTDTQYF. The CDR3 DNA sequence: TGTGCCAGCAGCCTAGCGGGGACAGATACGCAGTATTTT.

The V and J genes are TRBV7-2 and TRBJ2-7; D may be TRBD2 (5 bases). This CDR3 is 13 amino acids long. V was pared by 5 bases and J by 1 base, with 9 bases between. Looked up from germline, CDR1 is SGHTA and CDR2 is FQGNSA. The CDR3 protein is CASSLRLSYEQYF. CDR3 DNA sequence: TGTGCCAGCAGCCTTCGACTATCCTACGAGCAGTACTTC.

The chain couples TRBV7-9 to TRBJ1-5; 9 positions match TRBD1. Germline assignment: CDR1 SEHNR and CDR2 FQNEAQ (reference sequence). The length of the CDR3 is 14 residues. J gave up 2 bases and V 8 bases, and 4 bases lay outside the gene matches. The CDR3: CASGTGNGNQPQHF. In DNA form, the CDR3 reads TGTGCCAGCGGGACAGGGAACGGCAATCAGCCCCAGCATTTT. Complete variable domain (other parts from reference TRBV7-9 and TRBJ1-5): DTGVSQNPRHKITKRGQNVTFRCDPISEHNRLYWYRQTLGQGPEFLTYFQNEAQLEKSRLLSDRFSAERPKGSFSTLEIQRTEQGDSAMYLCASGTGNGNQPQHFGDGTRLSIL.

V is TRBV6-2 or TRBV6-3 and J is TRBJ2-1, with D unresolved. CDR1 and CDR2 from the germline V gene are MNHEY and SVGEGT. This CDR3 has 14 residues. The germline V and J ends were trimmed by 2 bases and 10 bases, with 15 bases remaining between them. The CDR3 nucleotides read TGTGCCAGCAGTTACCCAACCCGGGCCTCAGAGCAGTTCTTC. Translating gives CASSYPTRASEQFF.

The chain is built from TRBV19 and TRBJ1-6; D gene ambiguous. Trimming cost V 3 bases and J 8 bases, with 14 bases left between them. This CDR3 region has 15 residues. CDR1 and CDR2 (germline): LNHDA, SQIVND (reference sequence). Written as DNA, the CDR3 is TGTGCCAGTAGTATTTTTACGGGAGCTGATTCACCCCTCCACTTT. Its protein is CASSIFTGADSPLHF.